These T cell receptor beta chains were read from a single sample in a study of blood T cell repertoires in COVID-19. The table came from immunoSEQ multiplex PCR; TCRdb's copy has only in-frame clones and leaves some out. Of about 65,000 clones listed, around four fifths were seen once; the top ten hold under 15%. Source material: peripheral blood. The origin of the receptors is a man older than 75 with acute or convalescent COVID-19. Both conserved end residues are part of each CDR3. A D gene is named only where the DNA matches it firmly. Rows may omit the clone size; those that give it use once, few, many or a size class.

NA	TRBJ1-6	TRBD1	TRBV5-1	TGCGCCAGCAGCTTTGACAGGGGGGCTTCACCCCTCCACTTT	CASSFDRGASPLHF
NA	TRBJ2-3	NA	TRBV5-4	TGTGCCAGCAGCTTGGCAAGCACAGATACGCAGTATTTT	CASSLASTDTQYF
once	TRBJ2-5	TRBD2	TRBV9	TGTGCCAGCAGCGTAGCTACTGGACTAGCAGACGTAGAGACCCAGTACTTC	CASSVATGLADVETQYF
NA	TRBJ1-5	NA	TRBV6-2/TRBV6-3	TGTGCCAGCAGTTACGCGACAGGCTCCCAGCCCCAGCATTTT	CASSYATGSQPQHF
NA	TRBJ2-7	TRBD1	TRBV28	TGTGCCAGCAGCTCAAGCTCGGACAGGACCTACGAGCAGTACTTC	CASSSSSDRTYEQYF
NA	TRBJ1-5	TRBD1	TRBV7-8	TGTGCCAGCAGCATGGGACAGTTCAATCAGCCCCAGCATTTT	CASSMGQFNQPQHF
once	TRBJ2-5	TRBD1	TRBV6-2/TRBV6-3	TGTGCCAGCAGTTACCCGACAGGGGCGATAGAAGAGACCCAGTACTTC	CASSYPTGAIEETQYF
NA	TRBJ2-2	NA	TRBV5-5	TGTGCCAGCAGTATTGTAACAGCCTACAGTCCCATAAACACCGGGGAGCTGTTTTTT	CASSIVTAYSPINTGELFF
NA	TRBJ1-4	NA	TRBV14	TGTGCCAGCAGCCAAGACTGGGGAGGTAGCGAAAAACTGTTTTTT	CASSQDWGGSEKLFF
NA	TRBJ1-4	NA	TRBV2	TGTGCCAGCTCCGAGGAGGGTGAAAAACTGTTTTTT	CASSEEGEKLFF
NA	TRBJ2-5	TRBD2	TRBV3-1/TRBV3-2	TGTGCCAGCAGCAACGCCGGGACTAGCGGGGCCCAAGAGACCCAGTACTTC	CASSNAGTSGAQETQYF
NA	TRBJ1-5	NA	TRBV7-2	TGTGCCAGCAGCTTAGTGGGGGGGCACAGCAATCAGCCCCAGCATTTT	CASSLVGGHSNQPQHF